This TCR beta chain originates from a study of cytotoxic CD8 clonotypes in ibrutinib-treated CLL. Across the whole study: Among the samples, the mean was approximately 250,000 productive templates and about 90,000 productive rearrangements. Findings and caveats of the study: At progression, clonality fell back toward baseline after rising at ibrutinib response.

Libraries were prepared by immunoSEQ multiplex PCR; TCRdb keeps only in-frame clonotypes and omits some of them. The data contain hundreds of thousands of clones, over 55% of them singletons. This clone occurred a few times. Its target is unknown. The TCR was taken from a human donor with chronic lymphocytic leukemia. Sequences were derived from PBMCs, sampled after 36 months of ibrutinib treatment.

As DNA, the CDR3 is TGTGCCAGCAGCCCCCAGGGGGTGAAGCAGTACTTC. Its translation is CASSPQGVKQYF. The rearrangement links TRBV5-8 to TRBJ2-7, with 7 bases identical to TRBD1. CDR3 length equals 12 residues. V shed 4 bases and J 8 bases; nucleotides not matched to a gene: 6. Germline V gene lookup returns CDR1 SGHTS and CDR2 YDEGEE.